A selection of T cell receptor beta chains follows, all from one sample in a study of glioma-infiltrating T cells after dendritic cell vaccination. The data were produced by immunoSEQ multiplex PCR, yet TCRdb's version contains in-frame clones alone and is incomplete. In the table there are 50,000 to 75,000 clones, 70% to 90% of which are singletons. The input for sequencing was blood, taken after dendritic cell vaccination. These receptors came from a human donor with glioblastoma. Each CDR3 is given with its conserved first and last residue. The order of the fields is V gene, clone size, D gene, J gene, CDR3 DNA, CDR3 protein. D genes are given only for firm matches. The listing skips clone size in some rows; elsewhere it reads once, few, many or a size class.

TRBV9	once	NA	TRBJ1-1	TGTGCCAGCAGCGCAGAACCCCAGGGTAACACTGAAGCTTTCTTT	CASSAEPQGNTEAFF
TRBV4-2	NA	TRBD2	TRBJ2-1	TGTGCCAGCAGCATACGAGCGGGGGAAGGGACTGAGCAGTTCTTC	CASSIRAGEGTEQFF
TRBV6-6	NA	TRBD1	TRBJ1-2	TGTGCCTCCTCGACAGGGAACTATGGCTACACCTTC	CASSTGNYGYTF
TRBV7-9	NA	TRBD2	TRBJ2-1	TGTGCCAGCAGCCTAGTCCCGGGACTAGCCAATGAGCAGTTCTTC	CASSLVPGLANEQFF
TRBV27	NA	NA	TRBJ1-4	TGTGCCAGCAGTTTACTGGGGGGTGAAAAACTGTTTTTT	CASSLLGGEKLFF
TRBV18	NA	TRBD1	TRBJ2-2	TGTGCCAGCTCACCCCGACAGGGAGAAACCGGCGGGGAGCTGTTTTTT	CASSPRQGETGGELFF
TRBV4-2	NA	NA	TRBJ2-7	TGTGCCAGCAGCCAAGAACTACAGGGTAAATCCTACGAGCAGTACTTC	CASSQELQGKSYEQYF
TRBV9	once	NA	TRBJ2-5	TGTGCCAGCAGCGCGGAGGGGCTTATGCAAGAGACCCAGTACTTC	CASSAEGLMQETQYF
TRBV4-1	NA	TRBD1	TRBJ2-5	TGCGCCAGCAGCCTAAGACGGACAGGCCAAGAGACCCAGTACTTC	CASSLRRTGQETQYF
TRBV30	NA	NA	TRBJ1-1	TGTGCCTGGATCCCCAGAACGAACACTGAAGCTTTCTTT	CAWIPRTNTEAFF
TRBV4-3	NA	TRBD2	TRBJ2-5	TGCGCCAGCAGCCAAGTGTGGGCTAGCGGGGGGCAAGAGACCCAGTACTTC	CASSQVWASGGQETQYF
TRBV29-1	once	NA	TRBJ2-6	TGCAGCGCGGGGATAGGGTTACCTGGGGCCAACGTCCTGACTTTC	CSAGIGLPGANVLTF
TRBV30	NA	NA	TRBJ1-1	TGTGCCTGGATGCAGGGACTTCGGGACACTGAAGCTTTCTTT	CAWMQGLRDTEAFF
TRBV7-9	NA	TRBD1	TRBJ1-6	TGTGCCAGCAGCGGAGGACAGGAGAATTCACCCCTCCACTTT	CASSGGQENSPLHF
TRBV2	NA	NA	TRBJ2-2	TGTGCCAGCAGTCAGTACCCGGAGCTGTTTTTT	CASSQYPELFF
TRBV6-1	NA	TRBD2	TRBJ2-1	TGCGCCAGCTTAAGCGGGGGTTACAATGAGCAGTTCTTC	CASLSGGYNEQFF
TRBV9	once	TRBD1	TRBJ1-2	TGTGCCAGCAGCGTGTCGGACAGGGCCGGTGGCTACACCTTC	CASSVSDRAGGYTF
TRBV11-3	NA	TRBD1	TRBJ2-1	TGTGCCAGCAGGGGAACGAGGGACAGTGTTAAGGAGCAGTTCTTC	CASRGTRDSVKEQFF
TRBV19	NA	NA	TRBJ1-5	TGTGCCAGTAGTAGTCAGGAAGTTCAGCCCCAGCATTTT	CASSSQEVQPQHF
TRBV30	NA	TRBD1	TRBJ1-3	TGTGCCTGTGTAACAGGGGGTGGAATTCGAGGAAACACCATATATTTT	CACVTGGGIRGNTIYF
TRBV4-1	NA	NA	TRBJ2-7	TGCGCCAGCAGCTGGCGTTCAGGGGGGCCAGGGATTAAGGGTTTCTCCTACGAGCAGTACTTC	CASSWRSGGPGIKGFSYEQYF
TRBV5-4	NA	TRBD1	TRBJ2-7	TGTGCCAGCAGCCATGGGGCTTCCGGGGACAGGGACTACGAGCAGTACTTC	CASSHGASGDRDYEQYF
TRBV6-4	NA	NA	TRBJ1-1	TGTGCCAGCAGTGACTCGAGATCTGAAGCTTTCTTT	CASSDSRSEAFF
TRBV11-2	NA	NA	TRBJ1-3	TGTGCCAGCAGCCCGACAGCCTCTGGAAACACCATATATTTT	CASSPTASGNTIYF
TRBV2	NA	TRBD1	TRBJ2-5	TGTGCCAGTAAGACAGGGGGCACGGAGACCCAGTACTTC	CASKTGGTETQYF
TRBV18	NA	NA	TRBJ2-5	TGTGCCAGCTCACGCTCCCTAGGGGGAGAGACCCAGTACTTC	CASSRSLGGETQYF
TRBV7-2	NA	TRBD1	TRBJ2-7	TGTGCCAGCAGCTTATACCCCCGGGACAGGCCCTACGAGCAGTACTTC	CASSLYPRDRPYEQYF
TRBV30	NA	TRBD1	TRBJ2-1	TGTGCCTGGAGTGCAGGACAGGGCGCCAATGAGCAGTTCTTC	CAWSAGQGANEQFF
TRBV19	few	NA	TRBJ2-7	TGTGCCAGTAGTATCGGGCGGGGAGAGCAGTACTTC	CASSIGRGEQYF
TRBV5-1	NA	NA	TRBJ2-1	TGCGCCAGCAGCTTCACTGTCCCAAGAAACAGTGAGCAGTTCTTC	CASSFTVPRNSEQFF
TRBV7-2	once	TRBD2	TRBJ2-5	TGTGCCAGCAGCTTAGGTGGCGGCGGGGGTGAGACCCAGTACTTC	CASSLGGGGGETQYF
TRBV4-2	NA	TRBD1	TRBJ2-7	TGTGCCAGCAGCCAAGACATTTTAGGGACAGTCTCCTACGAGCAGTACTTC	CASSQDILGTVSYEQYF
TRBV25-1	NA	TRBD1	TRBJ2-2	TGTGCCAGCGGAACAGGGGCGAACACCGGGGAGCTGTTTTTT	CASGTGANTGELFF
TRBV7-9	NA	TRBD1	TRBJ2-1	TGTGCCAGCAGCTTAGATAGGGGACAGCTCTTCAATGAGCAGTTCTTC	CASSLDRGQLFNEQFF
TRBV30	NA	TRBD1	TRBJ1-5	TGTGCCTGGAGTGTACCCGGACAGGGCGGTAGCAATCAGCCCCAGCATTTT	CAWSVPGQGGSNQPQHF
TRBV28	once	NA	TRBJ2-7	TGTGCCAGCACTCGCAGGGCTCCCACCTACGAGCAGTACTTC	CASTRRAPTYEQYF
TRBV18	NA	NA	TRBJ2-2	TGTGCCAGCTCACCCAAAGCGGGTCCCACCGGGGAGCTGTTTTTT	CASSPKAGPTGELFF
TRBV5-1	NA	NA	TRBJ2-3	TGCGCCAGCAGCTTGGTGACGGGGGAGCGCACAGATACGCAGTATTTT	CASSLVTGERTDTQYF
TRBV30	once	TRBD1	TRBJ1-2	TGTGCCTGGAGGAATACCCGGGACAGGGGCTATGGCTACACCTTC	CAWRNTRDRGYGYTF
TRBV25-1	NA	TRBD2	TRBJ2-7	TGTGCCAGCAGGGGGACTAGCGGGGGGGTAATTTGGGACGAGCAGTACTTC	CASRGTSGGVIWDEQYF
TRBV10-2	NA	TRBD2	TRBJ2-1	TGCGCCAGCAGTGGGGAGTTGGCGGGGGGGGGTTACAATGAGCAGTTCTTC	CASSGELAGGGYNEQFF
TRBV4-2	NA	TRBD1	TRBJ1-2	TGTGCCAGCAGCCAATCGACGGGACAGGGGTATGGCTACACCTTC	CASSQSTGQGYGYTF
TRBV19	NA	NA	TRBJ2-1	TGTGCCAGCCGCTCCCCTTCAAGCATCTACAATGAGCAGTTCTTC	CASRSPSSIYNEQFF
TRBV30	once	NA	TRBJ1-1	TGTGCCGGATCCTGGCAGGGGCCCCATGGGAACACTGAAGCTTTCTTT	CAGSWQGPHGNTEAFF
TRBV6-1	NA	TRBD2	TRBJ2-7	TGTGCCAGCAGGTCGGTGGGGGGGTCCTCCTACGAGCAGTACTTC	CASRSVGGSSYEQYF
TRBV28	NA	NA	TRBJ2-7	TGTGCCATCAGACAGGCCGCCTACGAGCAGTACTTC	CAIRQAAYEQYF
TRBV6-5	once	NA	TRBJ1-2	TGTGCCAGCAGCCTCCAGGACAGTATAGAATATGGCTACACCTTC	CASSLQDSIEYGYTF
TRBV5-1	NA	TRBD2	TRBJ2-3	TGCGCCAGCAGCTACCAAGCGGGGGCGCTTTTATTTAGCACAGATACGCAGTATTTT	CASSYQAGALLFSTDTQYF
TRBV6-5	once	NA	TRBJ1-4	TGTGCCAGCAGTTACTTCTCTAATGAAAAACTGTTTTTT	CASSYFSNEKLFF
TRBV9	NA	NA	TRBJ2-3	TGTGCCAGCAGCAAAGGGGATAGCACAGATACGCAGTATTTT	CASSKGDSTDTQYF
TRBV6-5	NA	NA	TRBJ1-2	TGTGCCAGCAGTTACTCGTCAGCGTCCTTCTATGGCTACACCTTC	CASSYSSASFYGYTF
TRBV30	NA	NA	TRBJ1-4	TGTGCCTGGACTAGAGTCCCAACTAATGAAAAACTGTTTTTT	CAWTRVPTNEKLFF
TRBV5-5	NA	NA	TRBJ2-1	TGTGCCAGCAGCGTTTTGGCGGAGAATATAGTCCGTTACAATGAGCAGTTCTTC	CASSVLAENIVRYNEQFF
TRBV7-2	NA	TRBD1	TRBJ2-5	TGTGCCAGCGGTAGGGACAGGCAAGAGACCCAGTACTTC	CASGRDRQETQYF